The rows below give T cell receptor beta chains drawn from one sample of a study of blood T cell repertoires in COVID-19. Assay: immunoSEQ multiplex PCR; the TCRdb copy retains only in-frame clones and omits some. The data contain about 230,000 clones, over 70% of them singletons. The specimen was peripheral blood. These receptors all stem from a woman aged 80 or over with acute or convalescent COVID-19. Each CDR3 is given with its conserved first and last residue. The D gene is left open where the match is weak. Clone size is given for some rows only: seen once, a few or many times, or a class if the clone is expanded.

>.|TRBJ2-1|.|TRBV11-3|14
TGTGCCAGCAGCTTAGAATCAGGGGTCGATGAGCAGTTCTTC
CASSLESGVDEQFF
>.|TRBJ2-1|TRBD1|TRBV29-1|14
TGCAGCGCAACCGGGGACAGGGGATACAATGAGCAGTTCTTC
CSATGDRGYNEQFF
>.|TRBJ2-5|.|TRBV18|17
TGTGCCAGCTCATCACCTACTCCACGCTTAACCGGGGAGACCCAGTACTTC
CASSSPTPRLTGETQYF
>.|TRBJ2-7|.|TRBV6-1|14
TGTGCCAGCAGTGAGGACAGAGCCCTTTACGAGCAGTACTTC
CASSEDRALYEQYF
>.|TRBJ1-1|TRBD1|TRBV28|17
TGTGCCAGCAGTTTACCCCGGACAGGGGCCTTTGGCACTGAAGCTTTCTTT
CASSLPRTGAFGTEAFF
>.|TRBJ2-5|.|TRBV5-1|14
TGCGCCAGCAGCTTGGCCCTGGTCGGAGAGACCCAGTACTTC
CASSLALVGETQYF
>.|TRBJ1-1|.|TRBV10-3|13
TGTGCCATCAGACAGGGATTTAACACTGAAGCTTTCTTT
CAIRQGFNTEAFF
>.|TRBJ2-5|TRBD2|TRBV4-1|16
TGCGCCAGCAGCCAAGATCGCGGTAGCGGGAGGGAGACCCAGTACTTC
CASSQDRGSGRETQYF
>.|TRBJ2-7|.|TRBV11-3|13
TGTGCCAGCAGCTCGGACTTCAACTACGAGCAGTACTTC
CASSSDFNYEQYF
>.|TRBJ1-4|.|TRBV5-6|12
TGTGCCAGCAGCTTGACGCCCGGGAAACTGTTTTTT
CASSLTPGKLFF
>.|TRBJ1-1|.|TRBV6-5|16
TGTGCCAGCAGTTACTCGAAGGGGACTGTGAACACTGAAGCTTTCTTT
CASSYSKGTVNTEAFF
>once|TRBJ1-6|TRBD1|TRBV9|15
TGTGCCAGCAGCGCCCAGACAGGGGAGGGTTCACCCCTCCACTTT
CASSAQTGEGSPLHF
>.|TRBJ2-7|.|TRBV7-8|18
TGTGCCAGCAGCTGGGAGGGGGTTTCTAGGACACTGTCCTACGAGCAGTACTTC
CASSWEGVSRTLSYEQYF
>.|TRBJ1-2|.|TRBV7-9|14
TGTGCCAGCAGCTTAGATGGGGGCGACTATGGCTACACCTTC
CASSLDGGDYGYTF
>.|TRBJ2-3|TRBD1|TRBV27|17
TGTGCCAGCAGTTCGAATGGGGACAGAGAGCTCACAGATACGCAGTATTTT
CASSSNGDRELTDTQYF
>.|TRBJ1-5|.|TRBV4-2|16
TGTGCCAGCAGCCAAGATCTCTACAGATACAATCAGCCCCAGCATTTT
CASSQDLYRYNQPQHF
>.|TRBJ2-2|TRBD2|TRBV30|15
TGTGCCTGGAGCGCGGGAGTCCCGAACACCGGGGAGCTGTTTTTT
CAWSAGVPNTGELFF
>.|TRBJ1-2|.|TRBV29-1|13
TGCAGCGTCAGGGCCGGGTCCGCCGGTGGCTACACCTTC
CSVRAGSAGGYTF
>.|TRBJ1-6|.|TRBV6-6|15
TGTGCCAGCAGTTACTCGGGGCCCTATAATTCACCCCTCCACTTT
CASSYSGPYNSPLHF
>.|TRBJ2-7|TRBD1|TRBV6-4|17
TGTGCCAGCAGTGAAGGAGGGAAGACAGGGGACACCTACGAGCAGTACTTC
CASSEGGKTGDTYEQYF
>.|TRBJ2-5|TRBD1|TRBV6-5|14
TGTGCCAGCAGTAGAGCAGGGGGCCGGGAGACCCAGTACTTC
CASSRAGGRETQYF
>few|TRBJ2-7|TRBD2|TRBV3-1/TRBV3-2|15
TGTGCCAGCAGCCAATCCAGCGGGGGACCCTACGAGCAGTACTTC
CASSQSSGGPYEQYF
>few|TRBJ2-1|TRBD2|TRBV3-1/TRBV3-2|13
TGTGCCAGCAGCCCCTCCAGGGAGGGTGAGCAGTTCTTC
CASSPSREGEQFF
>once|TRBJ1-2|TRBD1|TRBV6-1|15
TGTGCCAGCAGTGACGGACAGGGGAAGAATTATGGCTACACCTTC
CASSDGQGKNYGYTF
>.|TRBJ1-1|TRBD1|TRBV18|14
TGTGCCAGCTCAGCGACAGGGGCGCAGACTGAAGCTTTCTTT
CASSATGAQTEAFF
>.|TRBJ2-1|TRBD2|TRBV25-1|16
TGTGCCAGCAGTATTGGTGGTAGCGGGGGGCCGGGTGAGCAGTTCTTC
CASSIGGSGGPGEQFF
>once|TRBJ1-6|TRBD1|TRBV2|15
TGTGCCAGCAGTGACCTCGGGACAGTAGGTTCACCCCTCCACTTT
CASSDLGTVGSPLHF